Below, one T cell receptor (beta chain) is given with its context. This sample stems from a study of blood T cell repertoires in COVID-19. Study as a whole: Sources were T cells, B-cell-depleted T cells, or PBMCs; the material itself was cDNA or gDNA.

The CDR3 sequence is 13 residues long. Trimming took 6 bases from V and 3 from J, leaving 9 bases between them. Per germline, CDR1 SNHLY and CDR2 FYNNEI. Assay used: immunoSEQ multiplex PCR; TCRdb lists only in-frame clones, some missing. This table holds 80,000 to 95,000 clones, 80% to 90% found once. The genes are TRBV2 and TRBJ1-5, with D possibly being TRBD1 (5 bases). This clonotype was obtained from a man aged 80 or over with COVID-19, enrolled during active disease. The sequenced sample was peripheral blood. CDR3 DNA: TGTGCCAGCAGCCGACAGATCAATCAGCCCCAGCATTTT. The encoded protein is CASSRQINQPQHF.